Sequencing of this T cell receptor beta chain was carried out in a study of T cell responses to AZD1222 COVID-19 vaccine. TCRdb keeps only in-frame clones here, not all; method: immunoSEQ multiplex PCR. This table has 150,000 to 200,000 clones, just over 90% appearing once. Trimming removed 4 bases from V and 3 bases from J; junction bases left unmatched: 7. Per germline, CDR1 SGHRS and CDR2 YFSETQ. CDR3 size: 14 residues. Study observations and caveats: Reportedly, nearly half of unique spike TCRs recognized epitopes outside B.1.351/B.1.1.7 mutations. Baseline serostatus was positive in only a handful of AZD1222 recipients. The span of vaccine-associated CD4 TCRs extended across spike, with dominance at 160-218 and 743-854.

Samples with a second dose at about 4 or about 12 weeks were pooled together. In the case of this clone: Its antigen is undetermined.

This receptor was obtained from an adult who received the AZD1222 COVID-19 vaccine. The chain couples TRBV5-1 to TRBJ2-7, with 7 bases fitting TRBD1. Source: peripheral blood, taken 28 days after the second AZD1222 dose. The CDR3 spells CASSPPGQIYEQYF. The DNA for the CDR3 is TGCGCCAGCAGCCCTCCGGGACAGATCTACGAGCAGTACTTC.